Below, 8 T cell receptor beta chains from the same sample are listed, as sequenced in a study of shared clonotypes between healthy human individuals. Sequencing was performed with immunoSEQ multiplex PCR; in TCRdb, only in-frame clones are kept and a portion is missing. This sample has 600,000 to 700,000 clones, with around 73% found just once. Material: memory CD4+ T cells sorted from blood. Subset indicated: CD45RA-negative fraction. The receptors derive from a woman in her twenties or thirties in good health.

To note about this clone: Other DNA sequences in the same sample also yield this CDR3. V gene TRBV7-3 combines with J gene TRBJ2-5, with D possibly being TRBD1 (6 bases). Trimming stripped 4 bases from V and 1 base from J, with 7 bases between. This CDR3 comprises 13 residues. Germline-derived CDR1 and CDR2 are SGHTA and FQGTGA. CDR3 loop: CASSSGAQETQYF. CDR3 nucleotides: TGTGCCAGCAGCTCAGGGGCCCAAGAGACCCAGTACTTC.

This clone was observed a single time. The V call is TRBV6-1, the J call TRBJ1-1; TRBD1 matches at 11 bases. The CDR3 spans 15 residues. V dropped 2 bases and J dropped 4; count of bases not matched to a gene: 3. The germline gives CDR1 MNHNS, CDR2 SASEGT. In DNA, the CDR3 is TGTGCCAGCAGTGAATGGGACAGGGGGACCACTGAAGCTTTCTTT. It yields the protein CASSEWDRGTTEAFF.

V and J are TRBV18 and TRBJ2-2; tentatively, D is TRBD2 (5 bases). V lost 5 bases and J 0 bases, leaving 16 bases between the germline ends. This CDR3 has 17 residues. Germline V gives CDR1 KGHSH, CDR2 LQKENI. As DNA, the CDR3 is TGTGCCAGCTCAGGGGTCGGTCCGGGATCGAACACCGGGGAGCTGTTTTTT. It codes for CASSGVGPGSNTGELFF.

This chain links TRBV5-1 with TRBJ1-2; 7 nucleotides match TRBD1. CDR1 is SGHRS, CDR2 YFSETQ, per germline. This CDR3 spans 14 amino acids. J lost 6 bases, V lost 4 bases, and 9 bases had no gene match. The CDR3 nucleotides read TGCGCCAGCAGCCGCGGGACAGTCCGGGATGGCTACACCTTC. This gives the protein CASSRGTVRDGYTF.

V is TRBV6-1 and J is TRBJ2-7, with 11 bases identical to TRBD2. CDR1 and CDR2 from the germline V gene are MNHNS and SASEGT. The CDR3 extends over 14 amino acids. The V and J ends lost 9 bases and 1 base, in that order; junction bases with no gene match: 5. The CDR3 sequence: CASGTSGISYEQYF. CDR3 bases: TGTGCCAGTGGGACTAGCGGTATATCCTACGAGCAGTACTTC.

J is TRBJ2-7 and V is TRBV28; 9 bases fit TRBD1. CDR3 length: 15 amino acids. Germline CDR1 and CDR2: MDHEN and SYDVKM. V shed 6 bases and J 4 bases; nucleotides not matched to a gene: 10. The CDR3 nucleotides read TGTGCCAGCAGAGGCGGGACAGGGTTGGGGTACGAGCAGTACTTC. Amino acid sequence: CASRGGTGLGYEQYF.

The chain employs TRBV14 and TRBJ1-1; tentative D call: TRBD1 (5 bases). The CDR3 extends over 12 amino acids. V was trimmed by 7 bases and J by 11 bases, leaving 17 bases between them. Germline CDR1 and CDR2: SGHDN and FVKESK. DNA of the CDR3: TGTGCCAGCACTCGGCAGGGCGGGGGGGCTTTCTTT. The encoded protein is CASTRQGGGAFF.

This clone was picked up a small number of times. The chain links TRBV30 to TRBJ2-5, with D possibly being TRBD1 (5 bases). This CDR3 is 14 amino acids long. Between the trimmed V and J ends, which lost 0 bases and 5 bases, there was a span of 13 bases. Germline V gene lookup returns CDR1 GTSNPN and CDR2 SVGIG (reference sequence). CDR3 DNA: TGTGCCTGGAGTGTAAGTGGGGCCGGGGAGACCCAGTACTTC. Protein product: CAWSVSGAGETQYF.